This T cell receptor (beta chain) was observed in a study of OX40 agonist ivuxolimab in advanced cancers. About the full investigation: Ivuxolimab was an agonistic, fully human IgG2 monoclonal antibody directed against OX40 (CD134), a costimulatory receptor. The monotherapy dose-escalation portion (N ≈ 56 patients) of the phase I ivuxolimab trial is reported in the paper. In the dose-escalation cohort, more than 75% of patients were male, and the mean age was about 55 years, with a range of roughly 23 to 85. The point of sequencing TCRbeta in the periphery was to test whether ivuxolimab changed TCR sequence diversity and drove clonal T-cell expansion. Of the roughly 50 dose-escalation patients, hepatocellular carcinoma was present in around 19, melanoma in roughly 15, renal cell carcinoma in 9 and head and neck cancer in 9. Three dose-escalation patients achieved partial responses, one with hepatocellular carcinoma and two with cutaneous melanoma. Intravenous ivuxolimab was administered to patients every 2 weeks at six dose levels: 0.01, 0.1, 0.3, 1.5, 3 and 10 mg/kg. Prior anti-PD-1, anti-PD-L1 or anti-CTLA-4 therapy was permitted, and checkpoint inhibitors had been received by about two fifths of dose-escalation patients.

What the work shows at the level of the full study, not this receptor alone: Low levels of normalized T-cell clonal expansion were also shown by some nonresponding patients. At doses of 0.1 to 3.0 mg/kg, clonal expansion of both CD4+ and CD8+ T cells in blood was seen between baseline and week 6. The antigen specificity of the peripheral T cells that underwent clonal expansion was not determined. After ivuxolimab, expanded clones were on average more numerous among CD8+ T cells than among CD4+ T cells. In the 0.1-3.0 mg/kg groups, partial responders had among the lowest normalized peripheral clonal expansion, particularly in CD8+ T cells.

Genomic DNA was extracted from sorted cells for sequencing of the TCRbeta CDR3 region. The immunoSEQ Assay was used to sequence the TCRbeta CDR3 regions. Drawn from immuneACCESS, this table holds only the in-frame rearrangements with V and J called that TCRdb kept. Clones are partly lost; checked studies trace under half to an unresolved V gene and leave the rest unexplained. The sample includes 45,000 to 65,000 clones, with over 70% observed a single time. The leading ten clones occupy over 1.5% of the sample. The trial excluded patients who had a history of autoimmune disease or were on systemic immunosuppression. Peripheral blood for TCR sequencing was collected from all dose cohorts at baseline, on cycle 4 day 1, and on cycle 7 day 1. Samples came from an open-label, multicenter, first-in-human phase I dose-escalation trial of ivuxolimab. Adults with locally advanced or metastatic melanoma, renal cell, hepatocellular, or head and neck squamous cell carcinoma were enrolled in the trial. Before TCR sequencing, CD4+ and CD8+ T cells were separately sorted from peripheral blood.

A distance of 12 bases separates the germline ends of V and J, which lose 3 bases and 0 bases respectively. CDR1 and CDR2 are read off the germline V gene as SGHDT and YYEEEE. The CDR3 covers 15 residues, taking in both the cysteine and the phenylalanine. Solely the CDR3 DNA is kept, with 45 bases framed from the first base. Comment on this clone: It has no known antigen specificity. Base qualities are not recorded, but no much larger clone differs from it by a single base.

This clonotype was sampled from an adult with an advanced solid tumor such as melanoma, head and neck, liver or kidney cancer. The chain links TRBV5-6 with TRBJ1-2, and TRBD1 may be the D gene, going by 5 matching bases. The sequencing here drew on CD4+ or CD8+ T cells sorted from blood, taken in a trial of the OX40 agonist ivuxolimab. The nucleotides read TGTGCCAGCAGCTCTCCGACAGAGCCTAACTATGGCTACACCTTC. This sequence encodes CASSSPTEPNYGYTF.